This T cell receptor (beta chain) appears in the sequencing data of a study of breast tumors, draining lymph nodes, adjacent tissues. This clonotype was found many times. Each CDR3 protein is one row after TCRdb ran MiXCR on the multiplex PCR reads. The sample has around 150,000 distinct CDR3 sequences, less than 35% seen once. The lymph nodes were axillary draining lymph nodes from breast cancer patients. The sample was axillary lymph node tissue. The source is a female donor with breast cancer. Some clones in this sample may be carry-over from other donors' samples.

The CDR3: CASSPTGGRSRYV. The CDR3 DNA reads as TGTGCCAGCAGTCCTACGGGTGGACGGAGTAGGTACGTC. V usage is TRBV6-5 and J usage is TRBJ2-7; unclear D gene. Germline lookup yields CDR1 MNHEY and CDR2 SVGAGI. Trimming took off 5 bases at V and 12 bases at J, with 20 bases between the two ends. The CDR3 contains 13 residues.